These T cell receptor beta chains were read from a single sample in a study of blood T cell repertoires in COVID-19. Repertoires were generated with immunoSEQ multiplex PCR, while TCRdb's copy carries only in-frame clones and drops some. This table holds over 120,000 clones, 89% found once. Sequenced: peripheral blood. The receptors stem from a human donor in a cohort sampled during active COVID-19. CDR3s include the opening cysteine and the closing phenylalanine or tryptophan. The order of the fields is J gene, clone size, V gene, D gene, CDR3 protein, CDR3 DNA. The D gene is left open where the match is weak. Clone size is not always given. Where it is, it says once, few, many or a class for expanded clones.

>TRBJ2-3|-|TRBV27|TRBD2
CASSGLAGGTDTQYF
TGTGCCAGCAGTGGACTAGCGGGCGGCACAGATACGCAGTATTTT
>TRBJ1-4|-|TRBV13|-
CASSEGASNEKLFF
TGTGCCAGCAGTGAAGGGGCGTCTAATGAAAAACTGTTTTTT
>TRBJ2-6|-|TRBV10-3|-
CAISESGGPGANVLTF
TGTGCCATCAGTGAGTCGGGGGGGCCTGGGGCCAACGTCCTGACTTTC
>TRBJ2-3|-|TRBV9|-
CASSVLSGYTDTQYF
TGTGCCAGCAGCGTCTTGAGCGGGTACACAGATACGCAGTATTTT
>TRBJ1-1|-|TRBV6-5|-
CASSPRGGTEAFF
TGTGCCAGCAGCCCGAGGGGGGGCACTGAAGCTTTCTTT
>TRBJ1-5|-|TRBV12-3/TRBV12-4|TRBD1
CASRGQDSQPQHF
TGTGCCAGCAGGGGACAGGACAGCCAGCCCCAGCATTTT
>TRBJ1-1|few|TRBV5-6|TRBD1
CASSLGTVVEAFF
TGTGCCAGCAGCCTTGGGACAGTCGTTGAAGCTTTCTTT
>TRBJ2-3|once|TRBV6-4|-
CASSEEVTDTQYF
TGTGCCAGCAGTGAGGAGGTCACAGATACGCAGTATTTT
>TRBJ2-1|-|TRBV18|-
CASSPFEETNEQFF
TGTGCCAGCTCACCTTTTGAGGAAACGAATGAGCAGTTCTTC
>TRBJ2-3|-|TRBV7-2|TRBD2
CASSSRTSGGPDTQYF
TGTGCCAGCAGCTCAAGGACTAGCGGGGGACCAGATACGCAGTATTTT
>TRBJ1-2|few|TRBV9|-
CASSAGEGYTF
TGTGCCAGCAGCGCCGGAGAAGGCTACACCTTC
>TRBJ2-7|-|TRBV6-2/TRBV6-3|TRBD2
CASSHLGAGGRSYEQYF
TGTGCCAGCAGTCATCTGGGGGCGGGGGGCCGCTCCTACGAGCAGTACTTC
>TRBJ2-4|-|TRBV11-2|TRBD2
CASSSLAKKNIQYF
TGTGCCAGCAGTTCACTAGCGAAAAAAAACATTCAGTACTTC
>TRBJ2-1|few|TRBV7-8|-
CASSLYNYNEQFF
TGTGCCAGCAGCTTGTACAACTACAATGAGCAGTTCTTC
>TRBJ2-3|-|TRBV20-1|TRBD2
CSASHMTSFGTDTQYF
TGCAGTGCTAGTCATATGACTAGCTTTGGCACAGATACGCAGTATTTT
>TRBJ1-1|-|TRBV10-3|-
CATRGEGDTEAFF
TGTGCCACGCGGGGGGAGGGGGACACTGAAGCTTTCTTT
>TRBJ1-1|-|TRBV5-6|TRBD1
CASNPTGFTEAFF
TGTGCCAGCAACCCGACAGGGTTCACTGAAGCTTTCTTT
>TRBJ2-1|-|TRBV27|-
CASSLRGSYNEQFF
TGTGCCAGCAGTTTACGGGGCTCCTACAATGAGCAGTTCTTC
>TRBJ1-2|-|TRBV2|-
CASNTYYGYTF
TGTGCCAGCAACACATACTATGGCTACACCTTC
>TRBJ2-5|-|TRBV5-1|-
CASSFPRAGRETQYF
TGCGCCAGCAGCTTTCCCCGGGCAGGGCGAGAGACCCAGTACTTC
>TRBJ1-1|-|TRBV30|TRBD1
CAWSVLTGGTEAFF
TGTGCCTGGAGTGTACTGACAGGGGGCACTGAAGCTTTCTTT
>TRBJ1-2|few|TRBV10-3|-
CANSRDTNYGYTF
TGTGCCAATAGCCGGGACACAAACTATGGCTACACCTTC
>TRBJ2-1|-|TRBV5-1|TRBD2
CASSPPSGGLNEQFF
TGCGCCAGCAGCCCGCCTAGCGGGGGTCTTAATGAGCAGTTCTTC
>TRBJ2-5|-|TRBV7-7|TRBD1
CASSILGTAQETQYF
TGTGCTAGCAGCATACTAGGGACAGCTCAAGAGACCCAGTACTTC
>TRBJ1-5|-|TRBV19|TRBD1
CATRAGTGYLGVDTAQHF
TGTGCCACCAGAGCTGGGACAGGGTATCTGGGGGTGGATACAGCCCAGCATTTT
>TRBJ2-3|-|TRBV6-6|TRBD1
CASSGRTGATDTQYF
TGTGCCAGCAGTGGGAGGACAGGGGCGACAGATACGCAGTATTTT
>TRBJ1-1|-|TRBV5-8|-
CASSLGGLGTEAFF
TGTGCCAGCAGCTTGGGGGGCTTGGGCACTGAAGCTTTCTTT
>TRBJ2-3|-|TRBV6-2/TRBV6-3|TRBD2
CASSTSSSGVPLNRTDTQYF
TGTGCCAGCAGCACCTCCTCTAGCGGGGTCCCTCTTAACAGAACAGATACGCAGTATTTT
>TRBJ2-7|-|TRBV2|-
CASPDSSYEQYF
TGTGCCAGCCCGGACAGCTCCTACGAGCAGTACTTC
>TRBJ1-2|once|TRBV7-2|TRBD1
CASSWTGAGYTF
TGTGCCAGCAGCTGGACAGGGGCTGGCTACACCTTC
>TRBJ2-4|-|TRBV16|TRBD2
CASSQSLAGGNIQYF
TGTGCCAGCAGCCAATCTCTAGCGGGGGGAAACATTCAGTACTTC
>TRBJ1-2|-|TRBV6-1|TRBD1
CASSEAGTARYGYTF
TGTGCCAGCAGTGAAGCGGGGACAGCGAGATATGGCTACACCTTC
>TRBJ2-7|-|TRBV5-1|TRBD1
CASSLGGSGRGFYEQYF
TGCGCCAGCAGCTTGGGAGGTTCGGGCAGGGGGTTCTACGAGCAGTACTTC
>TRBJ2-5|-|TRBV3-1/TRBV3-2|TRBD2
CASSQDASGQPYF
TGTGCCAGCAGCCAAGATGCTAGCGGGCAACCGTACTTC
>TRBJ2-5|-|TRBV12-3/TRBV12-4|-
CASSLRGLETQYF
TGTGCCAGCAGTTTAAGGGGGTTGGAGACCCAGTACTTC
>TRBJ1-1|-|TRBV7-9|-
CASSLGWPANTEAFF
TGTGCCAGCAGCTTAGGTTGGCCTGCGAACACTGAAGCTTTCTTT
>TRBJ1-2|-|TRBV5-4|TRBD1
CASSFLHRGRVYTF
TGTGCCAGCAGCTTCCTCCACAGGGGGCGAGTATACACCTTC
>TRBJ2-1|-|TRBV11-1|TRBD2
CASSFGLAGYNEQFF
TGTGCCAGCAGCTTCGGACTAGCGGGCTACAATGAGCAGTTCTTC
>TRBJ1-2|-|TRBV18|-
CASSTDRLSGYTF
TGTGCCAGCTCAACGGACAGATTGTCTGGCTACACCTTC
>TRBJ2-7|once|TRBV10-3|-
CAISESPVANTYEQYF
TGTGCCATCAGTGAGTCGCCAGTAGCCAACACCTACGAGCAGTACTTC
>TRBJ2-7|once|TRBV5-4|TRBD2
CASSSDPLRGGAEQYF
TGTGCCAGCAGCTCGGATCCACTGCGCGGGGGGGCGGAGCAGTACTTC
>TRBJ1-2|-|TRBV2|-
CASSRDTDGYTF
TGTGCCAGCAGCCGGGACACCGATGGCTACACCTTC
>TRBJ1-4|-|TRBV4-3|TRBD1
CASSQDGDRGGKKLFF
TGCGCCAGCAGCCAAGATGGGGACAGGGGGGGGAAAAAACTGTTTTTT
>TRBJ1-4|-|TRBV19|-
CASSMGALGEKLFF
TGTGCCAGTAGTATGGGGGCGCTCGGTGAAAAACTGTTTTTT
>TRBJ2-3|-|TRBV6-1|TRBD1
CASSENRPGQVVDTQYF
TGTGCCAGCAGTGAAAATAGACCGGGACAGGTGGTCGATACGCAGTATTTT
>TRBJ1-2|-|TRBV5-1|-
CASSLSGDGNYGYTF
TGCGCCAGCAGCTTGTCAGGGGACGGTAACTATGGCTACACCTTC
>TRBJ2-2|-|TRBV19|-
CASSKGTGSPFTGELFF
TGTGCCAGTAGTAAAGGAACAGGGTCCCCCTTTACCGGGGAGCTGTTTTTT
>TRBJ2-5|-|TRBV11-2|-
CASSLDRVRKETQYF
TGTGCCAGCAGCTTAGACAGGGTCCGGAAAGAGACCCAGTACTTC
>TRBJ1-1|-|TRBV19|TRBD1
CASSRSRDRGRNTEAFF
TGTGCCAGTAGCAGAAGCCGGGACAGGGGTCGGAACACTGAAGCTTTCTTT